Below are 6 T cell receptor beta chains sequenced from a single sample in a study of human T cells and chemical hapten exposure. The time point denotes: patch test 3, about 24 weeks after DPC sensitization. Treatment denoted: therapeutic diphenylcyclopropenone sensitization with weekly scalp DPC. TCRdb independently ran MiXCR on the RACE reads; one entry per CDR3 protein. The data hold about 190,000 distinct CDR3 sequences, with around a quarter observed a single time. The sequences come from whole blood, collected in connection with sensitization to the hapten diphenylcyclopropenone (DPC). The receptors were sampled from a middle-aged woman with alopecia areata. Some clones in this sample may be carry-over from other donors' samples.

V gene TRBV7-2 combines with J gene TRBJ1-1; D gene ambiguous. V was clipped by 5 bases and J by 11 bases, with 18 bases between them. The germline CDR1 and CDR2 sequences are SGHTA and FQGNSA. There are 13 residues in the CDR3. The CDR3: CASSLDEGLAAFF. Written as DNA, the CDR3 is TGTGCCAGCAGCCTGGACGAAGGGCTAGCGGCTTTCTTT.

CDR3 in amino acids: CASSRGLAGNEQYF. In nucleotides, the CDR3 is TGTGCCAGCAGCCGAGGACTAGCGGGGAACGAGCAGTACTTC. The rearrangement uses TRBV3-1 and TRBJ2-7; 12 bases map to TRBD2. The CDR3 runs to 14 residues. J was trimmed by 5 bases and V by 4 bases; bases with no gene match: 3. In germline, CDR1 is LGHDT, CDR2 YNNKEL (reference sequence).

This clonotype was observed a few times. The genes are TRBV20-1 and TRBJ2-3; 8 bases are shared with TRBD2. Per the germline V gene, CDR1 is DFQATT and CDR2 is SNEGSKA (reference sequence). CDR3 size: 15 residues. The CDR3 protein is CSPKPSGSYTDTQYF. CDR3 DNA sequence: TGCAGCCCGAAACCGAGCGGGAGTTACACAGATACGCAGTATTTT.

This clonotype was observed a handful of times. This chain uses TRBV19 with TRBJ2-7; D is ambiguous. The V end lost 1 base, the J end lost 1 base, and 11 bases lay between the germline ends. This CDR3 has 15 residues. The germline gives CDR1 LNHDA, CDR2 SQIVND (reference sequence). The CDR3 DNA reads TGTGCCAGTAGTATAGCCCGGACGGATTCCTACGAGCAGTACTTC. This codes for CASSIARTDSYEQYF.

The gene calls are TRBV20-1 and TRBJ1-3, with a tentative D call TRBD1 (5 bases). This CDR3 region has 15 residues. Trimming removed 0 bases at V and 3 bases at J, with 12 bases between. Germline CDR1 reads DFQATT; CDR2 reads SNEGSKA (reference sequence). The CDR3 here is CSARDWGRDGNTIYF. The CDR3 DNA reads TGCAGTGCTAGAGATTGGGGCAGGGATGGAAACACCATATATTTT.

The gene calls are TRBV24-1 and TRBJ2-7; the match to TRBD1 covers 7 bases. The CDR3 sequence is 15 residues long. Germline V gives CDR1 KGHDR, CDR2 SFDVKD. V gave up 1 base and J gave up 2 bases; unmatched junction bases: 4. The CDR3 here is CATSDFTGATYEQYF. CDR3 coding DNA: TGTGCCACCAGTGATTTTACAGGGGCCACCTACGAGCAGTACTTC.